The rows below give T cell receptor beta chains drawn from one sample of a study of T cell responses to AZD1222 COVID-19 vaccine. Assay used: immunoSEQ multiplex PCR; TCRdb lists only in-frame clones, some missing. Of about 160,000 clones listed, 92% are singletons. Here the sequenced sample was peripheral blood, taken on day 0 of MenACWY control vaccination. These receptors all stem from an adult in good health. The CDR3 runs from the conserved cysteine through the conserved F or W. Each record gives: V gene, D gene, clone size, J gene, CDR3 protein, CDR3 DNA. The D gene is left open where the match is weak. Expanded clones get a size class; other rows say once, few or many, or leave the size out.

TRBV5-1	.	.	TRBJ1-5	CASSLLNQPQHF	TGCGCCAGCAGCTTGTTGAATCAGCCCCAGCATTTT
TRBV15	TRBD1	.	TRBJ1-2	CATSPTGSNYGYTF	TGTGCCACCAGCCCGACAGGGTCTAACTATGGCTACACCTTC
TRBV7-2	.	.	TRBJ2-1	CASSLINEQFF	TGTGCCAGCAGCTTAATAAATGAGCAGTTCTTC
TRBV19	.	few	TRBJ2-7	CASTPRGSYEQYF	TGTGCCAGTACCCCCAGGGGATCCTACGAGCAGTACTTC
TRBV7-6	.	.	TRBJ1-6	CASSPQPVGPAFSPLHF	TGTGCCAGCAGCCCGCAACCCGTCGGACCAGCCTTTTCACCCCTCCACTTT
TRBV11-2	TRBD2	.	TRBJ2-3	CASKQSLAGGNYGTQYF	TGTGCCAGCAAACAATCCCTAGCGGGAGGGAACTATGGTACGCAGTATTTT
TRBV7-6	TRBD1	.	TRBJ1-6	CASSLASTGGKSPLHF	TGTGCCAGCAGCTTAGCCTCGACAGGGGGGAAATCACCCCTCCACTTT
TRBV28	TRBD2	.	TRBJ2-1	CASSSPFSGRTYSEQFF	TGTGCCAGCAGTTCCCCATTTAGCGGGAGAACTTACAGTGAGCAGTTCTTC
TRBV27	.	.	TRBJ1-2	CASSPQKLGNGYTF	TGTGCCAGCAGTCCCCAAAAACTCGGGAACGGCTACACCTTC
TRBV6-5	.	.	TRBJ2-5	CASGSDRRETQYF	TGTGCCAGCGGATCCGACAGGAGGGAGACCCAGTACTTC
TRBV6-5	.	.	TRBJ2-7	CASSYSGQVYEQYF	TGTGCCAGCAGTTACTCGGGGCAGGTCTACGAGCAGTACTTC
TRBV7-9	.	.	TRBJ2-1	CASSPRGQRDNEQFF	TGTGCCAGCAGCCCTCGGGGGCAGCGGGACAATGAGCAGTTCTTC
TRBV9	TRBD2	.	TRBJ2-3	CASSPGLAGEADTQYF	TGTGCCAGCAGCCCGGGACTAGCGGGAGAAGCAGATACGCAGTATTTT
TRBV5-1	.	.	TRBJ2-1	CASSFDGSSYNEQFF	TGCGCCAGCAGCTTCGACGGGAGCTCCTACAATGAGCAGTTCTTC
TRBV7-3	.	few	TRBJ1-1	CASSLRVGGLGTEAFF	TGTGCCAGCAGCTTAAGGGTAGGGGGATTAGGCACTGAAGCTTTCTTT
TRBV30	.	once	TRBJ1-2	CAWTRGRDYGYTF	TGTGCCTGGACTAGGGGAAGGGACTATGGCTACACCTTC
TRBV24-1	.	.	TRBJ2-3	CATSDRTLSTDTQYF	TGTGCCACCAGTGATCGGACACTAAGCACAGATACGCAGTATTTT
TRBV9	.	.	TRBJ2-2	CASSVATLALGGELFF	TGTGCCAGCAGCGTAGCGACACTAGCCCTGGGCGGGGAGCTGTTTTTT
TRBV27	.	.	TRBJ2-2	CASSFWGADTGELFF	TGTGCCAGCAGTTTTTGGGGGGCGGACACCGGGGAGCTGTTTTTT
TRBV30	.	.	TRBJ1-1	CAWSFGGGTEAFF	TGTGCCTGGAGTTTTGGAGGGGGCACTGAAGCTTTCTTT
TRBV11-2	.	.	TRBJ2-1	CASSLEGSTNEQFF	TGTGCCAGCAGCTTAGAGGGGTCTACCAATGAGCAGTTCTTC
TRBV30	.	.	TRBJ2-1	CAWSVNRGTYNEQFF	TGTGCCTGGAGTGTAAATCGGGGCACTTACAATGAGCAGTTCTTC
TRBV7-9	TRBD1	.	TRBJ1-6	CASSHPGQGSSPLHF	TGTGCCAGCAGCCACCCGGGACAGGGAAGTTCACCCCTCCACTTT
TRBV2	.	once	TRBJ2-1	CASYAGEQFF	TGTGCCAGCTACGCTGGTGAGCAGTTCTTC
TRBV7-9	TRBD2	.	TRBJ2-3	CASSWTSGTDTQYF	TGTGCCAGCAGCTGGACTAGCGGAACAGATACGCAGTATTTT
TRBV7-3	TRBD2	.	TRBJ2-1	CASSLSGSNEQFF	TGTGCCAGCAGCCTTAGCGGGAGCAATGAGCAGTTCTTC
TRBV5-1	TRBD1	.	TRBJ2-7	CASSLDRGSSYEQYF	TGCGCCAGCAGCTTGGACAGGGGGAGCTCCTACGAGCAGTACTTC
TRBV7-2	TRBD1	.	TRBJ1-5	CASSPDRAYGQPQHF	TGTGCCAGCAGTCCCGACAGGGCCTATGGTCAGCCCCAGCATTTT
TRBV9	TRBD2	.	TRBJ2-7	CASSVDSAGVLHEQYF	TGTGCCAGCAGCGTAGACTCGGCGGGAGTATTACACGAGCAGTACTTC
TRBV29-1	.	.	TRBJ2-7	CSVGGTYEQYF	TGCAGCGTAGGTGGGACCTACGAGCAGTACTTC
TRBV2	TRBD1	once	TRBJ1-2	CASRVTGADGYTF	TGTGCCAGCAGGGTGACAGGGGCGGATGGCTACACCTTC
TRBV10-2	.	.	TRBJ1-5	CASSWTSSLHNLNQPQHF	TGCGCCAGCAGTTGGACTTCATCCCTTCACAATCTTAATCAGCCCCAGCATTTT
TRBV10-3	TRBD1	once	TRBJ2-1	CAITPDRANEQFF	TGTGCCATCACCCCCGACAGGGCCAATGAGCAGTTCTTC
TRBV7-2	TRBD2	.	TRBJ2-1	CASSLQAGGYNEQFF	TGTGCCAGCAGCTTACAGGCGGGAGGCTACAATGAGCAGTTCTTC
TRBV3-1/TRBV3-2	.	.	TRBJ1-2	CASSQVGPRYGYTF	TGTGCCAGCAGCCAAGTTGGACCCCGCTATGGCTACACCTTC
TRBV6-5	TRBD2	.	TRBJ2-7	CASSNSGRPYEQYF	TGTGCCAGCAGTAATAGCGGGAGGCCCTACGAGCAGTACTTC
TRBV27	.	.	TRBJ1-3	CASSPWPLKSSGNTIYF	TGTGCCAGCAGTCCCTGGCCCTTGAAGAGCTCTGGAAACACCATATATTTT
TRBV2	TRBD1	.	TRBJ1-3	CASSPGTGPSGNTIYF	TGTGCCAGCAGTCCAGGGACAGGGCCCTCTGGAAACACCATATATTTT